One sample yielded the 25 T cell receptor beta chains listed below, sequenced in a study of cytomegalovirus exposure and HLA in healthy donors. 13 Jbeta primers and 60 Vbeta primers were used for the PCR. Produced via immunoSEQ multiplex PCR; TCRdb's table is partial and in-frame only. Of about 160,000 clones in the sample, more than 70% were seen once. Input material: PBMCs. The receptors derive from a boy aged 2 to 10 in good health and CMV-seronegative.

Here the CDR3 reads CASSLAAERQYF. The CDR3 nucleotides read TGTGCCAGCAGCTTGGCGGCGGAGAGGCAGTATTTT. V is TRBV5-4 and J is TRBJ2-3, with D unresolved. Trimming removed 0 bases at V and 11 bases at J, with 10 bases between. Germline V CDR1 and CDR2: SGHNT, YYREEE (reference sequence). This CDR3 region has 12 residues.

The J gene is TRBJ2-1, the V gene TRBV27; D gene unclear. Germline CDR1 and CDR2: MNHEY and SMNVEV (reference sequence). Trimming stripped 7 bases from V and 1 base from J, with 14 bases between. The CDR3 length is 15 residues. This CDR3 is CASKTSEDSYNEQFF. The CDR3 nucleotides are TGTGCCAGCAAAACTTCAGAGGATTCCTACAATGAGCAGTTCTTC.

This chain uses TRBV5-4 with TRBJ2-3; tentative D call: TRBD2 (6 bases). Looked up from germline, CDR1 is SGHNT and CDR2 is YYREEE (reference sequence). The CDR3 has 15 amino acids. The V gene lost 0 bases and the J gene lost 4 bases, with 12 bases spanning the gap. The CDR3 is CASSLGPSAPDTQYF. CDR3 coding DNA: TGTGCCAGCAGCTTGGGTCCTAGCGCCCCAGATACGCAGTATTTT.

The sample holds a few counts of this clone. The rearrangement joins TRBV19 to TRBJ2-4, with a weak D call TRBD1 (6 bases). Looked up from germline, CDR1 is LNHDA and CDR2 is SQIVND (reference sequence). The CDR3 totals 17 residues. The ends were cut back, 3 bases at V and 0 bases at J, with 15 bases in the middle. DNA of the CDR3: TGTGCCAGTAGTATGCTAGGGGGTGGGTTAGCCAAAAACATTCAGTACTTC. It codes for CASSMLGGGLAKNIQYF.

The chain combines TRBV5-1 with TRBJ2-7; D call uncertain. V was shortened by 0 bases and J by 1 base, with 8 bases between the two germline ends. This CDR3 contains 14 residues. Germline V CDR1 and CDR2: SGHRS, YFSETQ. The CDR3 loop is CASSLASSSYEQYF. CDR3 sequence (DNA): TGCGCCAGCAGCTTGGCGTCTAGTTCCTACGAGCAGTACTTC.

The gene calls are TRBV6-6 and TRBJ2-3; 8 bases match TRBD2. This CDR3 has 15 amino acids. V lost 7 bases to trimming and J lost 4 bases; unmatched junction nucleotides: 10. Germline CDR1 is MNHNY and CDR2 is SVGAGI (reference sequence). The CDR3 protein is CASIPQREGADTQYF. The CDR3 region has the DNA TGTGCCAGCATTCCCCAACGGGAGGGCGCAGATACGCAGTATTTT.

This clone was counted between two and nine times. CDR3 in amino acids: CASTWTGYSNQPQHF. In DNA, the CDR3 is TGTGCCAGCACCTGGACAGGTTATAGCAATCAGCCCCAGCATTTT. V gene TRBV6-6 combines with J gene TRBJ1-5; 7 positions agree with TRBD1. The CDR3 extends over 15 amino acids. Germline loops: CDR1 MNHNY, CDR2 SVGAGI (reference sequence). J lost 0 bases, V lost 7 bases, and 6 bases had no gene match.

This chain links TRBV15 with TRBJ1-5, with 11 bases matching TRBD1. Germline CDR1 and CDR2: LNHNV and YYDKDF (reference sequence). Trimming at V came to 5 bases and at J to 5 bases, leaving 8 bases not matched to a gene. This CDR3 has 16 amino acids. The CDR3 region is CATSARDRGDDQPQHF. DNA of the CDR3: TGTGCCACCAGCGCACGGGACAGGGGGGACGATCAGCCCCAGCATTTT.

About this clone itself: The sample has other DNA sequences that encode this CDR3 too. J is TRBJ2-3 and V is TRBV9; D gene uncertain. This CDR3 has 14 residues. The ends were cut back, 0 bases at V and 1 base at J, with 6 bases in the middle. Germline CDR1 reads SGDLS; CDR2 reads YYNGEE. DNA for the CDR3: TGTGCCAGCAGCGTAGCATCGGGCACAGATACGCAGTATTTT. This gives the protein CASSVASGTDTQYF.

This chain uses TRBV2 with TRBJ1-2; TRBD1 aligns across 7 bases. Germline values: CDR1 SNHLY, CDR2 FYNNEI. After removal of 1 base from V and 8 bases from J, the junction contained 4 bases not matched to a gene. The CDR3 covers 13 residues. Here the CDR3 reads CASSEGNRGGYTF. CDR3 nucleotides: TGTGCCAGCAGTGAAGGAAACAGGGGAGGCTACACCTTC.

The chain joins TRBV30 to TRBJ2-5; D possibly corresponds to TRBD2 (5 bases). From germline, CDR1 is GTSNPN and CDR2 SVGIG (reference sequence). The CDR3 covers 15 residues. The ends were cut back, 3 bases at V and 0 bases at J, with 14 bases in the middle. The CDR3 DNA reads TGTGCCTGGAGGGGCTCCGGGGTTAACCAAGAGACCCAGTACTTC. Amino acid sequence: CAWRGSGVNQETQYF.

This chain joins TRBV10-3 and TRBJ2-1, with 7 nucleotides matching TRBD2. Trimming cost V 7 bases and J 13 bases; bases outside gene matches: 16. The CDR3 runs to 14 residues. Germline loops: CDR1 ENHRY, CDR2 SYGVKD. The CDR3 sequence: CAIMTSGIPYLQFF. CDR3 nucleotides: TGTGCCATCATGACCAGCGGGATCCCTTACCTACAGTTCTTC.

This rearrangement joins TRBV19 to TRBJ1-2, with D tentatively TRBD1 (5 bases). The CDR3 consists of 14 residues. Germline lookup yields CDR1 LNHDA and CDR2 SQIVND (reference sequence). Deletions cut 6 bases from V and 4 bases from J, with 15 bases between. CDR3 sequence reads: CASSLEGTSYGYTF. CDR3 bases: TGTGCCAGTAGCCTTGAGGGGACTTCCTATGGCTACACCTTC.

This chain links TRBV6-5 with TRBJ1-1; D is undetermined. V shed 6 bases and J shed 5 bases, with 16 bases lying between them. In germline, CDR1 is MNHEY, CDR2 SVGAGI. The CDR3 extends over 14 amino acids. The CDR3 is CASRIGVSGTEAFF. The DNA of the CDR3 is TGTGCCAGCAGAATTGGGGTGTCGGGGACTGAAGCTTTCTTT.

V usage is TRBV2 and J usage is TRBJ1-4, with 7 bases lining up with TRBD1. The germline CDR1 and CDR2 sequences are SNHLY and FYNNEI. The trim removed 4 bases at V and 1 base at J, leaving 3 bases unmatched. This CDR3 has 15 amino acids. This CDR3 reads CASSGQGGTNEKLFF. The CDR3 DNA is TGTGCCAGCAGTGGACAGGGTGGAACTAATGAAAAACTGTTTTTT.

This clone has a handful of counts. The chain joins TRBV30 to TRBJ1-3, with D unclear. The CDR3 loop spans 11 amino acids. In germline, CDR1 is GTSNPN, CDR2 SVGIG (reference sequence). V lost 2 bases to trimming and J lost 7 bases, with 6 bases between them. The CDR3 loop reads CAWSRGNTIYF. The DNA of the CDR3 is TGTGCCTGGAGTCGAGGCAACACCATATATTTT.

The sample holds one count of this clone. CDR3 bases: TGTGCCAGCAGCAAAGCGCTGCAGGAATACTATGGCTACACCTTC. Translation gives CASSKALQEYYGYTF. V gene TRBV21-1 combines with J gene TRBJ1-2; TRBD1, as called in the table, went unchecked against the DNA. TRBV21-1 is shown as a pseudogene. The CDR3 contains 15 residues.

V and J are TRBV10-3 and TRBJ1-2, with D perhaps TRBD1 (6 bases). Trimming removed 10 bases at V and 7 bases at J, with 16 bases between. CDR3 size: 12 residues. Germline CDR1 ENHRY, CDR2 SYGVKD. In nucleotides, the CDR3 is TGTGCCACAACCCCGACAGGAGGTGGCTACACCTTC. Translation gives CATTPTGGGYTF.

This chain uses TRBV7-2 with TRBJ2-3; TRBD2 is a possible D gene (6 bases). The V end lost 2 bases, the J end lost 2 bases, and 14 bases lay between the germline ends. Germline lookup yields CDR1 SGHTA and CDR2 FQGNSA. CDR3 length: 16 residues. CDR3 sequence reads: CASSLPVGEVTDTQYF. DNA for the CDR3: TGTGCCAGCAGCTTACCGGTTGGGGAGGTCACAGATACGCAGTATTTT.

This clone has just one count. The chain recombines TRBV9 with TRBJ2-2, with 10 bases lining up with TRBD2. Germline CDR1 is SGDLS and CDR2 is YYNGEE. CDR3 length equals 19 residues. The junction had 11 bases not matched to a gene; V was cut back by 2 bases and J by 1 base. CDR3 sequence (DNA): TGTGCCAGCAGCGTGCACCCAAGCGGGAGGGCCATGAACACCGGGGAGCTGTTTTTT. Translation gives CASSVHPSGRAMNTGELFF.

Only a few counts were recorded for this clone. The chain joins TRBV7-8 to TRBJ2-2; a possible D gene is TRBD2 (6 bases). V gave up 1 base and J gave up 2 bases, with 14 bases separating them. Germline CDR1 SGHVS, CDR2 FQNEAQ. The CDR3 spans 17 residues. Here the CDR3 DNA reads TGTGCCAGCAGCTTAGAGTTGGTTAGCGGTAACACCGGGGAGCTGTTTTTT. Translated, it gives CASSLELVSGNTGELFF.

The rearrangement uses TRBV18 and TRBJ1-2, with a tentative D call TRBD1 (5 bases). Trimming removed 2 bases from V and 6 bases from J, with 13 bases in between. Germline values: CDR1 KGHSH, CDR2 LQKENI. This CDR3 is 14 amino acids long. The CDR3 DNA is TGTGCCAGCTCACCAGAACAGAACAGGAATGGCTACACCTTC. It yields the protein CASSPEQNRNGYTF.

J is TRBJ2-7 and V is TRBV10-2; 10 bases map to TRBD1. The CDR3 has 16 residues. Trimming took 6 bases from V and 6 from J; bases not matched to a gene: 14. The germline gives CDR1 WSHSY, CDR2 SAAADI. The CDR3 nucleotides read TGCGCCAGCAGACTCGCCCGACAGGGGGCTGGGGGCGAGCAGTACTTC. It yields the protein CASRLARQGAGGEQYF.

The rearrangement uses TRBV18 and TRBJ2-3, with D hard to call. Germline values: CDR1 KGHSH, CDR2 LQKENI. The CDR3 consists of 16 residues. Deletions cut 4 bases from V and 0 bases from J, with 14 bases between. CDR3 bases: TGTGCCAGCTCACGGCCAGATTTTTCTAGCACAGATACGCAGTATTTT. Amino acids: CASSRPDFSSTDTQYF.

The chain joins TRBV6-5 to TRBJ2-7; TRBD1 matches at 10 bases. After removal of 5 bases from V and 5 bases from J, the junction contained 9 bases not matched to a gene. The CDR3 length is 15 residues. Looked up from germline, CDR1 is MNHEY and CDR2 is SVGAGI. The CDR3 nucleotides are TGTGCCAGCAGTCTCTCCGGGACAGGGGCTGACGAGCAGTACTTC. This sequence encodes CASSLSGTGADEQYF.